Listed here are 16 T cell receptor beta chains from one sample, sequenced in a study of cytomegalovirus exposure and HLA in healthy donors listed by TCRdb under 2017. The library was built by means of the immunoSEQ multiplex PCR assay. A mixture of 60 forward primers for TCR Vbeta segments and 13 reverse primers for TCR Jbeta segments was used in the multiplex PCR. The clones in this table, taken by TCRdb from immuneACCESS, are in-frame only. Not every clone is retained; where verified, under half of the shortfall comes from an unresolved V gene, and the cause of the rest is unknown. The sample table shows about 190,000 clones, and about 80% are seen once. The biggest ten clones account for roughly 2.6% of the sample. Specimen: PBMCs. The receptors here all came from a woman aged 50 to 60 in good health and CMV-seropositive.

The genes are TRBV5-4 and TRBJ2-3; TRBD2 might be the D (7 bases). There are 15 residues in the CDR3. Germline values: CDR1 SGHNT, CDR2 YYREEE (reference sequence). Deletions cut 6 bases from V and 5 bases from J, with 19 bases between. The CDR3 nucleotides are TGTGCCAGCACCACTGGTGGGGGGGCAAAAGATACGCAGTATTTT. Translation: CASTTGGGAKDTQYF.

The V gene is TRBV7-9, the J gene TRBJ2-5; 12 bases line up with TRBD2. Trimming at V came to 5 bases and at J to 8 bases, leaving 18 bases not matched to a gene. There are 18 residues in the CDR3. Germline assignment: CDR1 SEHNR and CDR2 FQNEAQ (reference sequence). This CDR3 reads CASSPTSGGPGNRGTQYF. CDR3 coding DNA: TGTGCCAGCAGCCCGACTAGCGGGGGCCCAGGCAACCGGGGAACCCAGTACTTC.

In DNA form, the CDR3 reads TGTGCCAGCTGGACCCTGGGGGGCGAGCAGTACTTC. Its protein product is CASWTLGGEQYF. The chain is built from TRBV6-5 and TRBJ2-7, with D perhaps matching TRBD2 (6 bases). The germline CDR1 and CDR2 sequences are MNHEY and SVGAGI. This CDR3 region has 12 residues. Between the trimmed V and J ends, which lost 8 bases and 6 bases, there was a span of 14 bases.

The V call is TRBV4-2, the J call TRBJ1-1; D is ambiguous. V was pared by 5 bases and J by 12 bases, with 13 bases between. The CDR3 is made up of 11 amino acids. CDR1 is LGHNA and CDR2 is YNFKEQ in the germline V gene. In DNA, the CDR3 is TGTGCCAGCAGCTTGAACGGTGTAACTTTCTTT. Translation gives CASSLNGVTFF.

V gene TRBV9 combines with J gene TRBJ2-5; D perhaps matches TRBD1 (6 bases). The last part of the DNA fits TRBJ2-7 better; the J call may be wrong. Germline CDR1 SGDLS, CDR2 YYNGEE. This CDR3 is built from 14 residues. CDR3: CASSGGQYSYEQYF. The CDR3 coding sequence is TGTGCCAGCAGCGGAGGACAGTACTCCTACGAGCAGTACTTC.

This chain uses TRBV6-5 with TRBJ1-1; D unclear. Looked up from germline, CDR1 is MNHEY and CDR2 is SVGAGI. The CDR3 is made up of 12 amino acids. V was pared by 6 bases and J by 4 bases, with 9 bases between. The DNA for the CDR3 is TGTGCCAGCAGGCACGGAGGCACTGAAGCTTTCTTT. It codes for CASRHGGTEAFF.

This chain joins TRBV5-4 and TRBJ1-1; 7 positions agree with TRBD1. Germline V lookup: CDR1 SGHNT, CDR2 YYREEE (reference sequence). This CDR3 is 15 amino acids long. V gave up 3 bases and J gave up 1 base; unmatched junction bases: 6. CDR3 coding DNA: TGTGCCAGCAGCTCGAGGACAGGAAGGAACACTGAAGCTTTCTTT. This sequence encodes CASSSRTGRNTEAFF.

This clone was recorded once. The chain employs TRBV29-1 and TRBJ1-3; no firm D call. V was cut by 2 bases and J by 4 bases, with 9 bases left in between. The CDR3 is made up of 13 amino acids. Germline lookup yields CDR1 SQVTM and CDR2 ANQGSEA. In nucleotides, the CDR3 is TGCAGCGTTGAACCGGGAAAGGGAAACACCATATATTTT. Translated: CSVEPGKGNTIYF.

The chain has TRBV11-2 and TRBJ1-6; D remains ambiguous. V lost 0 bases and J lost 9, with 6 bases in between. The CDR3 sequence is 13 residues long. In germline, CDR1 is SGHAT, CDR2 FQNNGV. The CDR3 nucleotides read TGTGCCAGCAGCTTAGATCTCCGTTCACCCCTCCACTTT. Translation: CASSLDLRSPLHF.

The gene calls are TRBV19 and TRBJ2-1; 12 bases align to TRBD2. Per germline, CDR1 LNHDA and CDR2 SQIVND (reference sequence). This CDR3 has 16 residues. The V gene end was trimmed by 5 bases and the J gene end by 6 bases; junction bases not matched to a gene: 8. CDR3 sequence reads: CASSSSLAGGGNEQFF. CDR3 DNA: TGTGCCAGTAGTTCTTCTCTAGCGGGGGGGGGCAATGAGCAGTTCTTC.

The sample holds a few counts of this clone. The chain employs TRBV14 and TRBJ2-5, with unresolved D. The germline gives CDR1 SGHDN, CDR2 FVKESK. This CDR3 is built from 14 residues. Between the trimmed V and J ends, which lost 4 bases and 1 base, there was a span of 10 bases. The CDR3 region has the DNA TGTGCCAGCAGCCGGCTAGTCGGCCAAGAGACCCAGTACTTC. Its protein product is CASSRLVGQETQYF. Filled out from reference TRBV14 and TRBJ2-5, the complete variable domain reads EAGVTQFPSHSVIEKGQTVTLRCDPISGHDNLYWYRRVMGKEIKFLLHFVKESKQDESGMPNNRFLAERTGGTYSTLKVQPAELEDSGVYFCASSRLVGQETQYFGPGTRLLVL.

V and J are TRBV5-4 and TRBJ2-2, with 13 positions matching TRBD2. V was clipped by 6 bases and J by 6 bases; unmatched bases: 5. CDR3 size: 15 residues. CDR1 is SGHNT, CDR2 YYREEE, per germline (reference sequence). CDR3 amino acids: CASTPTSGGAGELFF. The CDR3 coding sequence is TGTGCCAGCACTCCCACTAGCGGGGGGGCCGGGGAGCTGTTTTTT.

The chain carries TRBV4-3 and TRBJ2-7; D gene unclear. Germline CDR1 reads LGHNA; CDR2 reads YSLEER. V dropped 5 bases and J dropped 3 bases, with 8 bases sitting between them. The CDR3 loop spans 12 amino acids. CDR3 sequence reads: CASSSQIYEQYF. CDR3 in DNA: TGCGCCAGCAGCTCACAGATCTACGAGCAGTACTTC.

The rearrangement uses TRBV25-1 and TRBJ1-2; the match to TRBD1 covers 8 bases. CDR1 and CDR2 (germline): MGHDK, SYGVNS. V shed 3 bases, J shed 3 bases, and the junction held 3 bases outside the gene matches. This CDR3 is 14 amino acids long. CDR3 in DNA: TGTGCCAGCAGTGAGCTGACAGGGGACTATGGCTACACCTTC. This encodes CASSELTGDYGYTF.

This clone was observed a single time. The junction does not match germline at one end; this may be a read error. The chain is built from TRBV7-9 and TRBJ1-1; weak D call: TRBD1 (6 bases). Germline CDR1 reads SEHNR; CDR2 reads FQNEAQ (reference sequence). This CDR3 region has 15 residues. The CDR3 region has the DNA TGTTCCAGCAGCGTAGGGGCGGGGGGCAACACTGAAGCTTTCTTT. It specifies CSSSVGAGGNTEAFF.

This clone was detected only a few times. Other DNA sequences of this sample code for an identical CDR3. This sequence joins TRBV18 and TRBJ2-7, with D maybe TRBD1 (5 bases). CDR3 size: 12 residues. V was trimmed by 3 bases and J by 3 bases, leaving 6 bases between them. CDR1 and CDR2 (germline): KGHSH, LQKENI. CDR3 residues: CASSPDSYEQYF. Here the CDR3 DNA reads TGTGCCAGCTCACCCGACAGCTACGAGCAGTACTTC.